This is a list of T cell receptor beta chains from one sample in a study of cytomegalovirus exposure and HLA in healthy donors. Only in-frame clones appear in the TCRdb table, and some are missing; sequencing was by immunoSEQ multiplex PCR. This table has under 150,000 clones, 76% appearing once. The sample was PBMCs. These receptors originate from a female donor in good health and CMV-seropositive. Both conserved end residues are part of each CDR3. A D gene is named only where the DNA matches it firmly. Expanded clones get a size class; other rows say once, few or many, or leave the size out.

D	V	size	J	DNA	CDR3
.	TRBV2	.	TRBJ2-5	TGTGCCAGCAGTGAGAGGGTAGAGACCCAGTACTTC	CASSERVETQYF
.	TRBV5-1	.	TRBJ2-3	TGCGCCAGCAGCTCCCCTAGATCCACAGATACGCAGTATTTT	CASSSPRSTDTQYF
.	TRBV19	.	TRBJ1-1	TGTGCCAGTAGTGGCCGATCCAGCGGGGGCACTGAAGCTTTCTTT	CASSGRSSGGTEAFF
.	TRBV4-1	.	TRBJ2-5	TGCGCCAGCAGCCAAGGGACTAACCAAGAGACCCAGTACTTC	CASSQGTNQETQYF
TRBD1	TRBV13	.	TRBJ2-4	TGTGCCAGCAGCTTAAGTCAGGGGGTGGCCAAAAACATTCAGTACTTC	CASSLSQGVAKNIQYF
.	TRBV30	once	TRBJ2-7	TGTGCCTGGAGTCCGTCTCTAGCTTACGAGCAGTACTTC	CAWSPSLAYEQYF
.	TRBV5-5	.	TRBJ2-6	TGTGCCAGCACCTTATTGGGGGGGCTGGGGGCCAACGTCCTGACTTTC	CASTLLGGLGANVLTF
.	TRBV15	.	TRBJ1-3	TGTGCCACCAGCAGAGACCTACGAAACACCATATATTTT	CATSRDLRNTIYF
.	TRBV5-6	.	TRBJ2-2	TGTGCCAGCAGCTTGGTACTAGCAGACGGGGAGCTGTTTTTT	CASSLVLADGELFF
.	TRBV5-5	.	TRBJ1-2	TGTGCCAGCAGCTCGGGGCCCGGGACAACCTACACCTTC	CASSSGPGTTYTF
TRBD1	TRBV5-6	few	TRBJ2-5	TGTGCCAGCAGCAAAACAGGGGGCTTCGAAAAGACCCAGTACTTC	CASSKTGGFEKTQYF
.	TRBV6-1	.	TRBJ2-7	TGTGCCAGCAGTGACTACCAAAGGAGCTCCTACGAGCAGTACTTC	CASSDYQRSSYEQYF
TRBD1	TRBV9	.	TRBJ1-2	TGTGCCAGCAAACCGGGACAGGGCAACTATGGCTACACCTTC	CASKPGQGNYGYTF
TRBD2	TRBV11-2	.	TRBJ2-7	TGTGCCAGCAGCTTATCTCTGGCGGGAGTACCCTACGAGCAGTACTTC	CASSLSLAGVPYEQYF
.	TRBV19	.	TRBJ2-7	TGTGCCAGTAGTATAGATTCCAGGGGCTACGAGCAGTACTTC	CASSIDSRGYEQYF
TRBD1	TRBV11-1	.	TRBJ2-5	TGTGCCAGCAGCCGGGACAGGGGGGAAGAGACCCAGTACTTC	CASSRDRGEETQYF
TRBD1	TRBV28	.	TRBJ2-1	TGTGCCAGCAGCCAAAACAGGGGCCCTTATGAGCAGTTCTTC	CASSQNRGPYEQFF
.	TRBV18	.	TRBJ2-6	TGTGCCAGCTCACCGGACACCTCTGGGGCCAACGTCCTGACTTTC	CASSPDTSGANVLTF
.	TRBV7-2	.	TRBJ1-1	TGTGCCAGCAGCCCGCAACACCAGAACACTGAAGCTTTCTTT	CASSPQHQNTEAFF
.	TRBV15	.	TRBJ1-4	TGTGCCACCAGCAGAGTTTATCTGCGGGAGGGCAATGAAAAACTGTTTTTT	CATSRVYLREGNEKLFF
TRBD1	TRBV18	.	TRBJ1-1	TGTGCCAGCTCACCACTGAACAGGGGTGGAACTGAAGCTTTCTTT	CASSPLNRGGTEAFF
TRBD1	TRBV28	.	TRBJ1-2	TGTGCCAGCAGTTTGCCGCTGGGACAGGGGGCAGGGGGCTACACCTTC	CASSLPLGQGAGGYTF
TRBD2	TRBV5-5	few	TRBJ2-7	TGTGCCAGCAGCCAACAGCGGGGAACGATCTACGAGCAGTACTTC	CASSQQRGTIYEQYF
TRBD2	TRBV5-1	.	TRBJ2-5	TGCGCCAGCAGCCTTCTAGCGGGATCAGAGACCCAGTACTTC	CASSLLAGSETQYF
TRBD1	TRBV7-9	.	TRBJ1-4	TGTGCCAGCAGCTTAGTACAGGGGTTAAATGAAAAACTGTTTTTT	CASSLVQGLNEKLFF
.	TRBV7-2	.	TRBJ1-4	TGTGCCAGCAGCAATCCGGGACACGGGAATGAAAAACTGTTTTTT	CASSNPGHGNEKLFF
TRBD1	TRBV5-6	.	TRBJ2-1	TGTGCCAGCAGCCCCAACAGGGGTGAGATATACAATGAGCAGTTCTTC	CASSPNRGEIYNEQFF
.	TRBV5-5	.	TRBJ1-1	TGTGCCAGCAGCTCCGGGGGGATTAGGGCTGAAGCTTTCTTT	CASSSGGIRAEAFF
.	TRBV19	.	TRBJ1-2	TGTGCCAGTAGTATAGTGGCCCGGACACTCTATGGCTACACCTTC	CASSIVARTLYGYTF
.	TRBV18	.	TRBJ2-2	TGTGCCAGCTCACCTCGGACCGGGACACACGGGGAGCTGTTTTTT	CASSPRTGTHGELFF
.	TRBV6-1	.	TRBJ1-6	TGTGCCAGCAGTGAGCCTCGGGGGGGAATAGGTTCACCCCTCCACTTT	CASSEPRGGIGSPLHF
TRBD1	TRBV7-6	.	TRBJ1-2	TGTGCCAGCAGCCAAGGGGGGACAGGGGAGGTCTATGGCTACACCTTC	CASSQGGTGEVYGYTF
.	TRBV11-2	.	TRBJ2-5	TGTGCCAGCAGCTTAGTGCGGGATCAAGAGACCCAGTACTTC	CASSLVRDQETQYF